The 3 T cell receptor beta chains below come from one sample, sequenced in a study of CD8 T cells in Susac syndrome (dated by TCRdb to the late 2010s). Libraries were prepared through the immunoSEQ multiplex PCR assay. RNA was extracted using the RNeasy kit, and about 0.45 to 1 microgram was reverse transcribed with random hexamers. The raw public data were reprocessed by TCRdb itself: fastp quality trimming at Q25, MiXCR clonotype calling, in-frame beta chains only. Entries that share a CDR3 protein sequence are merged under the most common genes and DNA. In this sample the table shows fewer than 85,000 distinct CDR3 sequences, approximately 95% of which occur a single time. The biggest ten clones account for about 0.5% of the sample. The sample comprised CD8+ T cells from PBMCs. These TCRs come from a human donor with Susac syndrome.

The rearrangement links TRBV6-6 to TRBJ1-1; TRBD1 agrees at 8 bases. The CDR3 sequence is 14 residues long. The V and J ends lost 7 bases and 8 bases, in that order; junction bases with no gene match: 12. Germline assignment: CDR1 MNHNY and CDR2 SVGAGI (reference sequence). CDR3 in amino acids: CASINDQGALEAFF. CDR3 nucleotide sequence: TGTGCCAGCATCAACGATCAGGGGGCTCTCGAAGCTTTCTTT.

V usage is TRBV4-1 and J usage is TRBJ2-7, with D possibly being TRBD2 (5 bases). In germline, CDR1 is MGHRA, CDR2 YSYEKL. Deletions cut 0 bases from V and 0 bases from J, with 9 bases between. The CDR3 runs to 15 residues. The CDR3 DNA sequence: TGCGCCAGCAGCCAAGACGGCGGGCCCTCCTACGAGCAGTACTTC. The encoded protein is CASSQDGGPSYEQYF.

The rearrangement uses TRBV5-1 and TRBJ1-1; 8 nucleotides agree with TRBD1. This CDR3 has 15 residues. The germline V gene encodes CDR1 SGHRS and CDR2 YFSETQ. V was pared by 3 bases and J by 7 bases, with 11 bases of the junction left unmatched. In DNA, the CDR3 is TGCGCCAGCAGCTGGGGGACAGGTTTGGAAGTTGAAGCTTTCTTT. It yields the protein CASSWGTGLEVEAFF.